The present T cell receptor beta chain was sequenced within a study of cytomegalovirus exposure and HLA in healthy donors. PCR primers comprised 60 Vbeta and 13 Jbeta primers. TCRdb's table, derived via immunoSEQ multiplex PCR, lists solely in-frame clones and lacks some. The table shows 130,000 to 150,000 clones, with around 78% occurring only once. There are 13 residues in the CDR3. V dropped 11 bases and J dropped 1 base, with 14 bases sitting between them. Looked up from germline, CDR1 is SNHLY and CDR2 is FYNNEI. The material sequenced was PBMCs. This receptor was taken from a man aged 40-49 years in good health and CMV-seropositive. V gene TRBV2 combines with J gene TRBJ2-5, with D possibly matching TRBD2 (6 bases). CDR3 nucleotides: TGTGCCGACCACCTAGCGACCCAAGAGACCCAGTACTTC. Amino acid sequence: CADHLATQETQYF.